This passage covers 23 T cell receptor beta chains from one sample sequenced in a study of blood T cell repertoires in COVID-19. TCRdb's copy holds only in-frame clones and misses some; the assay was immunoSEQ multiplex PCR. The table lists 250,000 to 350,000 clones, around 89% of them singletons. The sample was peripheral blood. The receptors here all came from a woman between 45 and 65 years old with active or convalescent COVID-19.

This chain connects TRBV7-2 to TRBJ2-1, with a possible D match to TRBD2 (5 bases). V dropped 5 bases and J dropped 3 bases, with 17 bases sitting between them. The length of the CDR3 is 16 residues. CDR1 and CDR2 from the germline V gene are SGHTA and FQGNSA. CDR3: CASSPPTSKYYNEQFF. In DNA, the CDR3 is TGTGCCAGCAGCCCGCCAACTAGTAAATACTACAATGAGCAGTTCTTC. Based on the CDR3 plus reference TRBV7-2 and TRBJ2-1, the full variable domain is GAGVSQSPSNKVTEKGKDVELRCDPISGHTALYWYRQSLGQGLEFLIYFQGNSAPDKSGLPSDRFSAERTGGSVSTLTIQRTQQEDSAVYLCASSPPTSKYYNEQFFGPGTRLTVL.

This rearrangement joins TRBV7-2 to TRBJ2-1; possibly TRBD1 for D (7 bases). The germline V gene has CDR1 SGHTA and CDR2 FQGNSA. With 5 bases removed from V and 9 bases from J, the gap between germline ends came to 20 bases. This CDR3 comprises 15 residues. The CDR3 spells CASSPEAGGYGEQFF. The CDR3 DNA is TGTGCCAGCAGCCCCGAGGCAGGGGGGTATGGTGAGCAGTTCTTC.

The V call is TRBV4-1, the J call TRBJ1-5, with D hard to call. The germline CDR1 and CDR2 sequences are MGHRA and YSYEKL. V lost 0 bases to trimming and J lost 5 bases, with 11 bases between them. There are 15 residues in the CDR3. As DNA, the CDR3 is TGCGCCAGCAGCCAAGATGGGTGGAGGGATCAGCCCCAGCATTTT. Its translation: CASSQDGWRDQPQHF.

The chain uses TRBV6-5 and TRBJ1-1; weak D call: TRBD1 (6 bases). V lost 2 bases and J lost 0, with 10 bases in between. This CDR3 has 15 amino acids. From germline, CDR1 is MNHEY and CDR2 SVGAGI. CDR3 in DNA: TGTGCCAGCAGTTACGGCGGGGGGCTGAACACTGAAGCTTTCTTT. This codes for CASSYGGGLNTEAFF.

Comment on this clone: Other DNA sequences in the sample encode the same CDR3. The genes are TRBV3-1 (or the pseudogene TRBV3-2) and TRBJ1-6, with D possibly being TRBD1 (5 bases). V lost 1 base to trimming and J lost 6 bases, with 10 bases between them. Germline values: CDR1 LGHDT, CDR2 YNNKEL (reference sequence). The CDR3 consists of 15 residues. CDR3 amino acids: CASSQGTGLNSPLHF. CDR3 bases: TGTGCCAGCAGCCAAGGCACAGGTCTTAATTCACCCCTCCACTTT.

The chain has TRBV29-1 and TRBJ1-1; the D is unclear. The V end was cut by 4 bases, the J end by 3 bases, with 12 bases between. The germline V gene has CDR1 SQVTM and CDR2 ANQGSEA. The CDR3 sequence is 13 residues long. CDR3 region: CSVVFIRYTEAFF. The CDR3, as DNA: TGCAGCGTTGTCTTTATTAGATACACTGAAGCTTTCTTT.

The CDR3 bases are TGTGCCAGCAGCCTTTGGGGCGAGGAGTTGTACTTC. Its protein is CASSLWGEELYF. The rearrangement links TRBV2 to TRBJ2-7, with D possibly matching TRBD1 (5 bases). The CDR3 consists of 12 residues. Per germline, CDR1 SNHLY and CDR2 FYNNEI. V was cut by 6 bases and J by 12 bases, with 18 bases left in between. Looking up the rest from reference TRBV2 and TRBJ2-7 gives the full variable domain: EPEVTQTPSHQVTQMGQEVILRCVPISNHLYFYWYRQILGQKVEFLVSFYNNEISEKSEIFDDQFSVERPDGSNFTLKIRSTKLEDSAMYFCASSLWGEELYFGPGTRLTVT.

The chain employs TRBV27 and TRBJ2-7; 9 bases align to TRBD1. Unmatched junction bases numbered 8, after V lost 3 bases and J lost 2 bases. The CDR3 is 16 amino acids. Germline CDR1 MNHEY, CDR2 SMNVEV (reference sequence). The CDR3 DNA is TGTGCCAGCAGTTTGACCCCGGGACAGGGTACCTACGAGCAGTACTTC. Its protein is CASSLTPGQGTYEQYF.

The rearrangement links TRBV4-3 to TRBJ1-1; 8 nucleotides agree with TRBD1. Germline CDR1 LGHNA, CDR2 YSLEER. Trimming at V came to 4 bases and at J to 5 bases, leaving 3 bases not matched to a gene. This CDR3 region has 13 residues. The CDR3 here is CASSRDRGTEAFF. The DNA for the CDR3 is TGCGCCAGCAGCCGAGACAGGGGTACTGAAGCTTTCTTT.

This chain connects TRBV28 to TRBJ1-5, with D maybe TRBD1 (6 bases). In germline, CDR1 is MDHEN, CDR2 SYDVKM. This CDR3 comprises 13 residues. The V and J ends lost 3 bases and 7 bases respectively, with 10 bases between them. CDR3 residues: CASSFRDKQPQHF. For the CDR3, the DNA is TGTGCCAGCAGTTTTAGGGACAAGCAGCCCCAGCATTTT.

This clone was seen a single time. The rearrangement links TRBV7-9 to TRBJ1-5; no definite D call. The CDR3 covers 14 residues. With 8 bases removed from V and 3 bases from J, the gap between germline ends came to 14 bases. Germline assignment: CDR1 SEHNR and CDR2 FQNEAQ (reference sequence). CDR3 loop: CASSSGGINQPQHF. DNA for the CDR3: TGTGCCAGCTCTAGTGGCGGTATCAATCAGCCCCAGCATTTT.

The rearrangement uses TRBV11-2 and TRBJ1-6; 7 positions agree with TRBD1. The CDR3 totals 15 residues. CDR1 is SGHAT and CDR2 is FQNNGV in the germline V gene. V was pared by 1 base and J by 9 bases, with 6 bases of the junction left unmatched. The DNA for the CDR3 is TGTGCCAGCAGCTTAGGGGGACAGTCAACTTCACCCCTCCACTTT. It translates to CASSLGGQSTSPLHF.

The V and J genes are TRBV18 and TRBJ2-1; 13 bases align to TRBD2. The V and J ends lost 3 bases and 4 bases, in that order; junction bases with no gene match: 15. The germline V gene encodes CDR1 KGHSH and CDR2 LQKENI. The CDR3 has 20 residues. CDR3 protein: CASSPLKIGLAGVRYNEQFF. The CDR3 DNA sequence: TGTGCCAGCTCACCTTTAAAAATTGGACTAGCGGGAGTTCGGTACAATGAGCAGTTCTTC.

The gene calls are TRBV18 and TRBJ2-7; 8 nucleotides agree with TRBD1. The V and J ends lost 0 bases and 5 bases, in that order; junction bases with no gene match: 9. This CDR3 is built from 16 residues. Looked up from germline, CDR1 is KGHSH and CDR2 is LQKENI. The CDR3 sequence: CASSPPRGQGNDEQYF. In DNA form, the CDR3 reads TGTGCCAGCTCACCACCGCGAGGACAGGGTAACGACGAGCAGTACTTC.

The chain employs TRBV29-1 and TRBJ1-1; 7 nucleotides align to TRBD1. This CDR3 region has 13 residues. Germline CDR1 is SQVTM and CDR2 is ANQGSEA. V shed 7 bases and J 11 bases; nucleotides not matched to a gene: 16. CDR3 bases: TGCAGCGCCCGACGCGAAGGGGGCGGGTTGGCTTTCTTT. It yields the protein CSARREGGGLAFF.

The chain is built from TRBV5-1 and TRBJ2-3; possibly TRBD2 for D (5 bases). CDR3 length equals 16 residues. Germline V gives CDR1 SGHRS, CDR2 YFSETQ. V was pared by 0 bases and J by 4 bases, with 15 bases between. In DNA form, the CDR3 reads TGCGCCAGCAGCTTGGCGAGCGGAACGGACGCAGATACGCAGTATTTT. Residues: CASSLASGTDADTQYF.

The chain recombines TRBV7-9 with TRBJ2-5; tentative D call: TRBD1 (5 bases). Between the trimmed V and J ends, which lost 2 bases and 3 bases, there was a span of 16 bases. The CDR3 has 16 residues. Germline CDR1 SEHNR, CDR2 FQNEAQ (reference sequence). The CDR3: CASSLPIPGAEETQYF. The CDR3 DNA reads TGTGCCAGCAGCTTACCCATACCTGGGGCAGAAGAGACCCAGTACTTC.

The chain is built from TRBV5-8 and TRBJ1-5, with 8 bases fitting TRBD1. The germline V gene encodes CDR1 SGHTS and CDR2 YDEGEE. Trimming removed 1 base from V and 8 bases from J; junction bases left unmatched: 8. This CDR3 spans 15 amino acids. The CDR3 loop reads CASSLSSRGLKPQHF. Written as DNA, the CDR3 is TGTGCCAGCAGCTTGTCGTCCAGGGGGCTTAAGCCCCAGCATTTT.

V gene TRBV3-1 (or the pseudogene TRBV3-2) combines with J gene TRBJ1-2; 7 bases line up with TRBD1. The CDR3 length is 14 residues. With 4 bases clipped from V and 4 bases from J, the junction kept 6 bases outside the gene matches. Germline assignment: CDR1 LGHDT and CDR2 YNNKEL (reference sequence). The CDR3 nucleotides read TGTGCCAGCAGCCCGTCGACAGGGTCCTATGGCTACACCTTC. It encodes CASSPSTGSYGYTF.

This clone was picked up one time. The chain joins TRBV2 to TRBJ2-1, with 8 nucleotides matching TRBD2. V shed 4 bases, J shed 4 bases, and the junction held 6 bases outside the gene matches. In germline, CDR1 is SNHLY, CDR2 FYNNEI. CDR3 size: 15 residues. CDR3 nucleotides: TGTGCCAGCAGTGCCGGGACTAGTGGATACAATGAGCAGTTCTTC. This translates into CASSAGTSGYNEQFF. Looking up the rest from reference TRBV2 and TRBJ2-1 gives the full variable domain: EPEVTQTPSHQVTQMGQEVILRCVPISNHLYFYWYRQILGQKVEFLVSFYNNEISEKSEIFDDQFSVERPDGSNFTLKIRSTKLEDSAMYFCASSAGTSGYNEQFFGPGTRLTVL.

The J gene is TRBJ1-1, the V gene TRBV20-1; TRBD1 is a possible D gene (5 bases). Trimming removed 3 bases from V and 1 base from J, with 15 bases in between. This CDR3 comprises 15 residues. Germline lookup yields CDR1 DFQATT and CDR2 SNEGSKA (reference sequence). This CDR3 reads CSASFYGGWNTEAFF. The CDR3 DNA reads TGCAGTGCTAGTTTTTACGGGGGTTGGAACACTGAAGCTTTCTTT.

The CDR3 spells CASCGRVSYEQYF. In DNA, the CDR3 is TGTGCCAGCTGCGGGAGGGTCTCGTACGAGCAGTACTTC. This chain connects TRBV28 to TRBJ2-7, with 9 bases fitting TRBD2. The CDR3 covers 13 residues. Germline V gives CDR1 MDHEN, CDR2 SYDVKM. V lost 8 bases and J lost 4; bases outside the gene matches: 6.

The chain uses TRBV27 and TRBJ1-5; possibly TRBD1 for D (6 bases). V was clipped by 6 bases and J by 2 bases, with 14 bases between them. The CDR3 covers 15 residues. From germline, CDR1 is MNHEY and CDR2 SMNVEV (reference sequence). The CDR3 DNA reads TGTGCCAGCAGCCCCAACAGGGATCGCAATCAGCCCCAGCATTTT. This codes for CASSPNRDRNQPQHF.